This T cell receptor (beta chain) was recorded in a study of T cells after yellow fever vaccination. Ten or more counts support this clonotype. The target antigen is unknown. For TCR, cDNA came from 5'RACE template switching, which added a universal primer site and UMIs. TCRdb called the 5' RACE reads again in MiXCR, with one record for every CDR3 protein. The table includes about 69,000 distinct CDR3 sequences, 5.9% detected once. V was pared by 3 bases and J by 0 bases, with 6 bases between. Germline V gene lookup returns CDR1 DFQATT and CDR2 SNEGSKA (reference sequence). There are 13 residues in the CDR3. Whole-study results and caveats: CD4 and CD8 compartments shared a small share of clonotypes, likely from convergent recombination. Most clones from primary vaccination were detected again post-booster (around 96% CD4, about 88% CD8). Though it reached lower strength, the secondary response hit its peak faster, day 5 versus 15.

The input for sequencing was CD4+ T cells sorted from PBMCs, taken approximately 15 days after the first yellow fever vaccination. The rearrangement uses TRBV20-1 and TRBJ1-5; D is undetermined. This sequence was found in a young man who received the YFV17D yellow fever vaccine. CDR3 sequence reads: CSASDYSNQPQHF. The DNA for the CDR3 is TGCAGTGCTAGTGATTATAGCAATCAGCCCCAGCATTTT.